Below are 7 T cell receptor beta chains sequenced from a single sample in a study of blood T cell repertoires in COVID-19. Repertoires were generated with immunoSEQ multiplex PCR, while TCRdb's copy carries only in-frame clones and drops some. The sample comprises approximately 440,000 clones, around 91% of which are singletons, and around 0.6% rests with the top ten. The material sequenced was PBMCs or T cells enriched from blood (not recorded which). The receptors derive from a man between 18 and 29 years old who had recovered from COVID-19.

Concerning this clone: Other DNA sequences in this sample translate to the same CDR3. V usage is TRBV19 and J usage is TRBJ1-2, with TRBD1 identical over 7 bases. This CDR3 spans 13 amino acids. The J segment lost 4 bases and the V segment lost 5 bases, leaving 4 bases of the junction unmatched. CDR1 and CDR2 (germline): LNHDA, SQIVND (reference sequence). For the CDR3, the DNA is TGTGCCAGTAGTCCGGGACAGCCCTATGGCTACACCTTC. Translation: CASSPGQPYGYTF. The full variable domain, with the rest looked up from reference TRBV19 and TRBJ1-2, is DGGITQSPKYLFRKEGQNVTLSCEQNLNHDAMYWYRQDPGQGLRLIYYSQIVNDFQKGDIAEGYSVSREKKESFPLTVTSAQKNPTAFYLCASSPGQPYGYTFGSGTRLTVV.

The chain combines TRBV7-9 with TRBJ1-1, with D hard to call. CDR1 SEHNR and CDR2 FQNEAQ come from the germline V gene (reference sequence). Between the trimmed V and J ends, which lost 4 bases and 2 bases, there was a span of 8 bases. The CDR3 loop spans 13 amino acids. CDR3: CASSWEGNTEAFF. CDR3 nucleotide sequence: TGTGCCAGCAGCTGGGAGGGAAACACTGAAGCTTTCTTT.

V and J are TRBV5-1 and TRBJ2-1; D remains unclear. This CDR3 has 15 amino acids. Between the trimmed V and J ends, which lost 0 bases and 7 bases, there was a span of 14 bases. Germline loops: CDR1 SGHRS, CDR2 YFSETQ. CDR3 sequence (DNA): TGCGCCAGCAGCTTGGGCTCTAAACTGGTAAATGAGCAGTTCTTC. This encodes CASSLGSKLVNEQFF.

The chain combines TRBV28 with TRBJ1-5; D is unclear. Per germline, CDR1 MDHEN and CDR2 SYDVKM. The V gene lost 6 bases and the J gene lost 4 bases, with 16 bases spanning the gap. This CDR3 is 15 amino acids long. This chain's CDR3 is CASSLITHENQPQHF. The CDR3 DNA reads as TGTGCCAGCAGCCTTATCACCCATGAGAATCAGCCCCAGCATTTT.

This chain uses TRBV7-9 with TRBJ2-7; tentative D call: TRBD1 (6 bases). The CDR3 length is 17 residues. V shed 6 bases and J shed 3 bases, with 24 bases lying between them. Germline CDR1 and CDR2: SEHNR and FQNEAQ (reference sequence). The CDR3 coding sequence is TGTGCCAGCAGTCGGGGCGGTTGGACAGATAACAGCTACGAGCAGTACTTC. Its translation: CASSRGGWTDNSYEQYF.

The chain couples TRBV4-1 to TRBJ2-1; 8 bases agree with TRBD2. The CDR3 totals 19 residues. In germline, CDR1 is MGHRA, CDR2 YSYEKL. V lost 1 base and J lost 3; bases outside the gene matches: 14. Here the CDR3 DNA reads TGCGCCAGCAGCCAAGGGGCCGACGGAGCGGGGGAAGGCTACAATGAGCAGTTCTTC. This codes for CASSQGADGAGEGYNEQFF.

The gene calls are TRBV21-1 and TRBJ2-5; the table gives TRBD2 as D, unverified against the DNA. TRBV21-1 is classified as a pseudogene. The CDR3 totals 14 residues. CDR3 loop: CASSKSVVQETQYF. For the CDR3, the DNA is TGTGCCAGCAGCAAATCGGTCGTGCAAGAGACCCAGTACTTC.